The rows below give T cell receptor beta chains drawn from one sample of a study of cytomegalovirus exposure and HLA in healthy donors. Sequencing was performed with immunoSEQ multiplex PCR; in TCRdb, only in-frame clones are kept and a portion is missing. Among some 110,000 clones listed, about two thirds were seen once. Sample: PBMCs. All receptors come from a boy younger than 18 in good health and CMV-seronegative. The CDR3 runs from the conserved cysteine through the conserved F or W. The order of the fields is CDR3 DNA, CDR3 protein, V gene, D gene, clone size, J gene. The D gene is left open where the match is weak. Clone size is stated in some rows and not others, as once, few, many or a class when expanded.

TGTGCCTGGAGTGCAGGGACGAACACCGGGGAGCTGTTTTTT	CAWSAGTNTGELFF	TRBV30	NA	NA	TRBJ2-2
TGTGCCTGGAGGGAATCGGGGGAGGGAAACACCATATATTTT	CAWRESGEGNTIYF	TRBV30	NA	NA	TRBJ1-3
TGTGCCAGCAGTTCCGCGTGGCAGGGGGCGCCGGGCTATGGCTACACCTTC	CASSSAWQGAPGYGYTF	TRBV27	TRBD1	few	TRBJ1-2
TGCGCCAGCAGCGGCCGACAGGGATCCAATGAGCAGTTCTTC	CASSGRQGSNEQFF	TRBV5-1	TRBD1	NA	TRBJ2-1
TGTGCCAGCAGCGTAGGTTTCGGGGGAGTGCACGATTCACCCCTCCACTTT	CASSVGFGGVHDSPLHF	TRBV9	NA	NA	TRBJ1-6
TGTGCCACCAGCAGCTTACTTACAGGGGAAGTTTACTACGAGCAGTACTTC	CATSSLLTGEVYYEQYF	TRBV15	TRBD1	NA	TRBJ2-7
TGTGCCAGCAGCCTGGGACTAGCGGGAGGTCTGGAGACCCAGTACTTC	CASSLGLAGGLETQYF	TRBV7-3	TRBD2	NA	TRBJ2-5
TGTGCCATCAGTTACAGGGGGCAGGACACCGGGGAGCTGTTTTTT	CAISYRGQDTGELFF	TRBV10-3	TRBD1	NA	TRBJ2-2
TGTGCTAGTGTCCTTCTAGCGGGAGGTTGGCGCGAGCAGTACTTC	CASVLLAGGWREQYF	TRBV12-5	TRBD2	NA	TRBJ2-7
TGTGCCAGCAGTGATTTTGCGGGGGCCTACAATGAGCAGTTCTTC	CASSDFAGAYNEQFF	TRBV2	TRBD2	few	TRBJ2-1
TGTGCCAGCACCGGGGGGCAGGCGAACACTGAAGCTTTCTTT	CASTGGQANTEAFF	TRBV6-6	NA	few	TRBJ1-1
TGTGCCAGCAGTTCCGACATTGAAGCTTTCTTT	CASSSDIEAFF	TRBV6-5	NA	NA	TRBJ1-1
TGTGCCAGCAGCTCCTTCCAGGGCAGCTTTGAAGAGACCCAGTACTTC	CASSSFQGSFEETQYF	TRBV5-6	NA	NA	TRBJ2-5
TGTGCCAGTAGTATGTTTCCGGTTATTAGTTCGCCCCTCCACTTT	CASSMFPVISSPLHF	TRBV19	NA	NA	TRBJ1-6
TGTGCCAGCAGTGTACAGGGGGTGCCGAACACTGAAGCTTTCTTT	CASSVQGVPNTEAFF	TRBV25-1	TRBD1	NA	TRBJ1-1
TGTGCCAGCAGTGATCGGGGGACTGAAGCTTTCTTT	CASSDRGTEAFF	TRBV2	NA	NA	TRBJ1-1
TGTGCCTGGACCCAGGGAGGGGCCGGGGAGCTGTTTTTT	CAWTQGGAGELFF	TRBV30	TRBD2	NA	TRBJ2-2
TGTGCCAGCAGCCAAAAGCCTAATGAAAAACTGTTTTTT	CASSQKPNEKLFF	TRBV5-6	NA	NA	TRBJ1-4
TGTGCCAGCAGTTTGGGGGCGGGGGGGCCGGAGACCCAGTACTTC	CASSLGAGGPETQYF	TRBV27	TRBD2	NA	TRBJ2-5
TGTGCCAGCAGCTTAGCCGGGACAGGTGGGGACGAGCAGTACTTC	CASSLAGTGGDEQYF	TRBV9	TRBD1	few	TRBJ2-7
TGCGCCAGCAGCCAAGAGCCCTACGGGAGCTCCTACAATGAGCAGTTCTTC	CASSQEPYGSSYNEQFF	TRBV4-1	NA	NA	TRBJ2-1
TGTGCCAGCAGTCCGGGGGGGAGCTCCTACAATGAGCAGTTCTTC	CASSPGGSSYNEQFF	TRBV2	TRBD2	NA	TRBJ2-1
TGTGCCAGCAGCCGATCCAACACCCTCTCCTACGAGCAGTACTTC	CASSRSNTLSYEQYF	TRBV7-9	NA	once	TRBJ2-7
TGCGCCAGCAGCTTGGATCCGGGTAGCTATGGCTACACCTTC	CASSLDPGSYGYTF	TRBV5-1	NA	NA	TRBJ1-2
TGTGCCAGCAGCCAATACAGGGACTCTGGAAACACCATATATTTT	CASSQYRDSGNTIYF	TRBV7-9	NA	NA	TRBJ1-3
TGTGCCAGTACTTCCCGACCGGGGAATCAGCCCCAGCATTTT	CASTSRPGNQPQHF	TRBV19	NA	NA	TRBJ1-5
TGTGCCAGCAGCGCTCCGGGGGGAGCTGAGCAGTTCTTC	CASSAPGGAEQFF	TRBV7-6	TRBD2	NA	TRBJ2-1
TGTGCCAGCAGCTTAGCGGGGAGCGGAGCCTACAATGAGCAGTTCTTC	CASSLAGSGAYNEQFF	TRBV7-2	NA	few	TRBJ2-1
TGTGCCAGCAGTCCCGGGACAAGCAATCAGCCCCAGCATTTT	CASSPGTSNQPQHF	TRBV27	NA	few	TRBJ1-5
TGTGCCTGGAGTGTAGCGCTTGGGAGGCGTCATGAAGCTTTCTTT	CAWSVALGRRHEAFF	TRBV30	NA	NA	TRBJ1-1
TGTGCATCGACTCTAGGTCCCAAACTGTTTTTT	CASTLGPKLFF	TRBV2	NA	few	TRBJ1-4
TGTGCCAGCAGCCAGACAGGTCCTGGGTATGGCTACACCTTC	CASSQTGPGYGYTF	TRBV14	NA	few	TRBJ1-2
TGTGCCAGCAGCCGGCGGAAAGCAACTAATGAAAAACTGTTTTTT	CASSRRKATNEKLFF	TRBV11-3	NA	NA	TRBJ1-4
TGTGCCAGCAGTCCATCGCGGACACCTAACTATGGCTACACCTTC	CASSPSRTPNYGYTF	TRBV6-4	NA	NA	TRBJ1-2